This is a list of T cell receptor beta chains from one sample in a study of cytomegalovirus exposure and HLA in healthy donors. Sequencing used immunoSEQ multiplex PCR; TCRdb keeps in-frame clones, though not all of them. The sample shows under 150,000 clones, around 85% of them seen only once. Sequenced sample: PBMCs. The receptors originated from a boy aged 5-17 years in good health and CMV-seronegative. CDR3s include the opening cysteine and the closing phenylalanine or tryptophan. The order of the fields is clone size, J gene, D gene, V gene, CDR3 DNA, CDR3 protein. D genes are given only for firm matches. Rows may omit the clone size; those that give it use once, few, many or a size class.

size: -
J: TRBJ2-2
D: TRBD2
V: TRBV29-1
DNA: TGCAGCGCACAGCGGGGCGGGGAGCTGTTTTTT
CDR3: CSAQRGGELFF

size: -
J: TRBJ1-6
D: -
V: TRBV5-6
DNA: TGTGCCAGCAGCTTGGCGGGAAGCTCCTATAATTCACCCCTCCACTTT
CDR3: CASSLAGSSYNSPLHF

size: -
J: TRBJ1-1
D: TRBD1
V: TRBV7-9
DNA: TGTGCCAGCAGCCCGGAGGACAGGGGTAAGGACACTGAAGCTTTCTTT
CDR3: CASSPEDRGKDTEAFF

size: -
J: TRBJ2-7
D: TRBD1
V: TRBV5-1
DNA: TGCGCCAGCGGCGACAGGGGTCGCAACGAGCAGTACTTC
CDR3: CASGDRGRNEQYF

size: -
J: TRBJ1-1
D: -
V: TRBV9
DNA: TGTGCCAGCAGCACAGGTGGGGGGGGGTCTTTCACTGAAGCTTTCTTT
CDR3: CASSTGGGGSFTEAFF

size: -
J: TRBJ1-2
D: TRBD1
V: TRBV19
DNA: TGTGCCAGTAGTGTGGACAGGGTTATTTCTGTGGGCTACACCTTC
CDR3: CASSVDRVISVGYTF

size: -
J: TRBJ2-5
D: -
V: TRBV21-1
DNA: TGTGCCAGCAGTACCGGGAGGTGGCAGACCCAGTACTTC
CDR3: CASSTGRWQTQYF

size: -
J: TRBJ2-7
D: TRBD2
V: TRBV5-6
DNA: TGTGCCAGCAGCACGGGACTAAAACTCTACGAGCAGTACTTC
CDR3: CASSTGLKLYEQYF

size: few
J: TRBJ1-1
D: TRBD1
V: TRBV6-5
DNA: TGTGCCAGCAGTCTATCCGGGACAGACACTGAAGCTTTCTTT
CDR3: CASSLSGTDTEAFF

size: -
J: TRBJ1-5
D: -
V: TRBV6-5
DNA: TGTGCCAGCAGGGACGGGGGGGCATCTGAGCCCCAGCATTTT
CDR3: CASRDGGASEPQHF

size: -
J: TRBJ1-2
D: -
V: TRBV5-4
DNA: TGTGCCAGCAGCTCGTCTTTCTATGGCTACACCTTC
CDR3: CASSSSFYGYTF

size: -
J: TRBJ1-2
D: TRBD1
V: TRBV9
DNA: TGTGCCAGCAGCCCTGGACAGGGGCAACATGGCTACACCTTC
CDR3: CASSPGQGQHGYTF

size: -
J: TRBJ1-1
D: TRBD1
V: TRBV4-1
DNA: TGCGCCAGCAGCGAGGCACAGGGGGCGGGGAACACTGAAGCTTTCTTT
CDR3: CASSEAQGAGNTEAFF

size: -
J: TRBJ2-7
D: -
V: TRBV6-1
DNA: TGTGCCAGCAGTGAAGGCGGGGTGGGCCCCTACGAGCAGTACTTC
CDR3: CASSEGGVGPYEQYF

size: -
J: TRBJ1-5
D: -
V: TRBV27
DNA: TGTGCCTCCCAGGCGAATAGCAATCAGCCCCAGCATTTT
CDR3: CASQANSNQPQHF

size: -
J: TRBJ1-1
D: TRBD1
V: TRBV19
DNA: TGTGCCAGCTACTTCCAGGGGGGAGGCACTCCTGAAGCTTTCTTT
CDR3: CASYFQGGGTPEAFF

size: -
J: TRBJ2-2
D: TRBD1
V: TRBV19
DNA: TGTGCCAGTACCCGCGGGACAGGGGTACTGAAGGGTTGGAGCACCGGGGAGCTGTTTTTT
CDR3: CASTRGTGVLKGWSTGELFF

size: -
J: TRBJ2-5
D: -
V: TRBV2
DNA: TGTGCCAGCAGCCGGGGGACCACTGCGTACCAAGAGACCCAGTACTTC
CDR3: CASSRGTTAYQETQYF

size: -
J: TRBJ2-1
D: -
V: TRBV5-4
DNA: TGTGCCAGCAGCTTGGCCCAATCCAATGAGCAGTTCTTC
CDR3: CASSLAQSNEQFF

size: -
J: TRBJ1-2
D: -
V: TRBV7-2
DNA: TGTGCCAGCAGCTTAGGACAGACCTATGGCTACACCTTC
CDR3: CASSLGQTYGYTF

size: few
J: TRBJ1-1
D: TRBD1
V: TRBV19
DNA: TGTGCCAGTAGTATAGTCACAGGGGGCACTGAAGCTTTCTTT
CDR3: CASSIVTGGTEAFF

size: -
J: TRBJ1-5
D: -
V: TRBV30
DNA: TGTGCCTGGAGTGCTGGACAAGGCAATCAGCCCCAGCATTTT
CDR3: CAWSAGQGNQPQHF

size: -
J: TRBJ1-5
D: -
V: TRBV6-6
DNA: TGTGCCAGCAGTTATCCTGCCAGGGGAGGCAATCAGCCCCAGCATTTT
CDR3: CASSYPARGGNQPQHF

size: -
J: TRBJ1-2
D: -
V: TRBV27
DNA: TGTGCCAGCAGCGACAGGCCTAACTATGGCTACACCTTC
CDR3: CASSDRPNYGYTF

size: -
J: TRBJ2-7
D: TRBD2
V: TRBV5-4
DNA: TGTGCCAGCAGCCGGGGGGGCGGAGGATCTCTTGAGCAGTACTTC
CDR3: CASSRGGGGSLEQYF

size: -
J: TRBJ1-1
D: -
V: TRBV5-6
DNA: TGTGCCAGCAGCTTGGGGTACGAGTGGGCTGGCACTGAAGCTTTCTTT
CDR3: CASSLGYEWAGTEAFF

size: few
J: TRBJ1-2
D: TRBD1
V: TRBV6-5
DNA: TGTGCCACAAGAAAACCCGGGACAGCTAATGGCTACACCTTC
CDR3: CATRKPGTANGYTF

size: -
J: TRBJ1-5
D: -
V: TRBV27
DNA: TGTGCCAGCAGTACGGGGGGCAGCAATCAGCCCCAGCATTTT
CDR3: CASSTGGSNQPQHF

size: -
J: TRBJ2-1
D: TRBD2
V: TRBV6-1
DNA: TGTGCCAGCACCCTGACTAGCGGTTCTTACAATGAGCAGTTCTTC
CDR3: CASTLTSGSYNEQFF

size: -
J: TRBJ2-2
D: -
V: TRBV6-5
DNA: TGTGCCAGCAGGTCGGGTTCAGGGGAGCTGTTTTTT
CDR3: CASRSGSGELFF

size: -
J: TRBJ2-7
D: TRBD2
V: TRBV12-5
DNA: TGTGCTAGTGGTTTTGGGACTAGCGGGAATGAGCAGTACTTC
CDR3: CASGFGTSGNEQYF

size: -
J: TRBJ2-3
D: TRBD2
V: TRBV4-1
DNA: TGCGCCAGCAGCCAAGGACTAGCGGGAGGAATAGATACGCAGTATTTT
CDR3: CASSQGLAGGIDTQYF